This T cell receptor beta chain was found in a study of CD8+CD57+ T cells in acquired aplastic anemia. TCR beta VDJ and CDR3 profiling used genomic DNA as template. One entry per CDR3 protein results from TCRdb running MiXCR on the reads. The profile shows approximately 200,000 distinct CDR3 sequences, approximately 52% of them singletons. CDR3 length: 15 amino acids. Germline V CDR1 and CDR2: ENHRY, SYGVKD. V trimming: 5 bases; J trimming: 6 bases; junction bases outside the gene matches: 7. The sequenced material came from sorted CD4+, CD8+, or CD8+CD57+ T cells (not recorded which) from PBMCs. The chain links TRBV10-3 to TRBJ2-2, with TRBD2 identical over 9 bases. This clonotype originated in a human donor in good health, serving as a control. The CDR3 DNA is TGTGCCATCAGTATCGGCAAGCGGGAGGCCGGGGAGCTGTTTTTT. Protein: CAISIGKREAGELFF.